This T cell receptor (beta chain) was retrieved from a study of T cells in Graves' hyperthyroidism and ophthalmopathy. It was RNA transcripts that yielded the amplified TCR beta CDR3 regions. HTBI primers drove first-round RT-PCR of the TCR CDR3. One entry per CDR3 protein results from TCRdb running MiXCR on the multiplex PCR reads. The sample has about 47,000 distinct CDR3 sequences; about 54% are singletons. As for this clonotype: No antigen is known for it.

The CDR3 runs 12 residues. Trimming removed 6 bases from V and 3 bases from J, with 8 bases in between. Germline lookup yields CDR1 WSHSY and CDR2 SAAADI. Study outcomes and limitations: Most expanded thyroid clonotypes above 0.001 also appeared in blood.

Among the patients, aged 18 to 65, hyperthyroidism was newly diagnosed and had lasted under 2 months. Clinicians diagnosed patients from clinical symptoms, serum thyroxine and TRAb, thyroid ultrasound and orbital computed tomography. The sequencing input was peripheral blood or thyroid tissue (not recorded which). This sequence originates from a man between 18 and 35 years old with Graves' hyperthyroidism. The chain links TRBV10-2 to TRBJ1-2; maybe TRBD1 (5 bases). The CDR3 DNA is TGCGCCAGCAGCAGGGATGACTATGGCTACACCTTC. Amino acids: CASSRDDYGYTF.